Many counts were recorded for the clone carrying this TCR beta chain. Its target is unknown. The CDR3 has 13 amino acids. V gave up 5 bases and J gave up 3 bases, with 8 bases separating them. CDR1 and CDR2 (germline): MNHEY, SVGAGI. This specimen comes from a study of T-cell memory formation after mild COVID-19. Turning to the study itself: Across donors, TCR clusters were largely donor specific. General study findings and limits: Clones that contracted clustered mainly in CM and EM if CD4+ and in EMRA if CD8+.

TCRalpha and TCRbeta libraries used 5'RACE with constant-segment primers and UMIs. TCRdb passed the 5' RACE reads through MiXCR, listing each CDR3 protein once. The data hold hundreds of thousands of distinct CDR3 sequences, with over 13% observed a single time. The receptor's source is a young man who had mild COVID-19 (a few samples of this study predate the infection). Cell type and time point are not known. This chain uses TRBV6-5 with TRBJ1-5, with D unclear. Material for sequencing was PBMCs or a T cell subset sorted from them (not recorded which). Written as DNA, the CDR3 is TGTGCCAGCAGTACCCGATCCAATCAGCCCCAGCATTTT. Translation gives CASSTRSNQPQHF.